These 10 T cell receptor beta chains came from one sample sequenced in a study of cytomegalovirus exposure and HLA in healthy donors. The method was immunoSEQ multiplex PCR; TCRdb's version includes in-frame clones alone and lacks a portion of them. The sample carries a few hundred thousand clones, 86% recorded once. The sequenced material came from PBMCs. The source of these receptors is a woman under 30 in good health and CMV-seronegative.

The gene calls are TRBV14 and TRBJ2-7; 7 bases agree with TRBD1. V trimming: 2 bases; J trimming: 6 bases; junction bases outside the gene matches: 10. The CDR3 has 15 amino acids. Per the germline V gene, CDR1 is SGHDN and CDR2 is FVKESK. Here the CDR3 reads CASSQTGAPEPEQYF. As DNA, the CDR3 is TGTGCCAGCAGCCAAACAGGGGCCCCTGAACCCGAGCAGTACTTC.

In its sample, this clone was seen once. This rearrangement joins TRBV10-3 to TRBJ1-4; 9 nucleotides align to TRBD1. V was clipped by 6 bases and J by 8 bases; unmatched bases: 13. The CDR3 loop spans 16 amino acids. CDR1 is ENHRY and CDR2 is SYGVKD in the germline V gene. The CDR3 bases are TGTGCCATCAGCCTGGACAGGGGCGCCATTCAGGAAAAACTGTTTTTT. This translates into CAISLDRGAIQEKLFF.

CDR3 residues: CASSIAGGNTEAFF. The CDR3 coding sequence is TGTGCCAGTAGTATCGCAGGGGGCAACACTGAAGCTTTCTTT. The chain employs TRBV19 and TRBJ1-1, with 8 bases lining up with TRBD1. Germline CDR1 reads LNHDA; CDR2 reads SQIVND (reference sequence). The CDR3 covers 14 residues. After removal of 3 bases from V and 2 bases from J, the junction contained 2 bases not matched to a gene.

V usage is TRBV28 and J usage is TRBJ1-2; D may be TRBD1 (6 bases). The V gene lost 3 bases and the J gene lost 7 bases, with 9 bases spanning the gap. This CDR3 has 12 residues. Germline V gene lookup returns CDR1 MDHEN and CDR2 SYDVKM. The CDR3 DNA follows: TGTGCCAGCAGTTTTTCAGGGGTTGGCTACACCTTC. Protein product: CASSFSGVGYTF.

The chain recombines TRBV14 with TRBJ1-3; 9 bases are shared with TRBD1. The CDR3 length is 16 residues. Germline-derived CDR1 and CDR2 are SGHDN and FVKESK. The junction had 8 bases not matched to a gene; V was cut back by 4 bases and J by 4 bases. CDR3 DNA: TGTGCCAGCAGCCTCGGACAGGGGTTGGAAGGAAACACCATATATTTT. Translated, it gives CASSLGQGLEGNTIYF.

This chain connects TRBV6-5 to TRBJ2-7; 10 nucleotides agree with TRBD1. Looked up from germline, CDR1 is MNHEY and CDR2 is SVGAGI. This CDR3 is 14 amino acids long. Germline trimming cut 4 bases from V and 2 bases from J; bases unmatched to any gene: 2. Here the CDR3 DNA reads TGTGCCAGCAGTTCTGGACAGGGGGCCTACGAGCAGTACTTC. This gives the protein CASSSGQGAYEQYF.

The chain recombines TRBV5-1 with TRBJ1-1; 12 nucleotides line up with TRBD1. Germline CDR1 is SGHRS and CDR2 is YFSETQ. This CDR3 comprises 14 residues. V was clipped by 2 bases and J by 10 bases; unmatched bases: 6. CDR3 sequence: CASSFEGTGGAAFF. CDR3 sequence (DNA): TGCGCCAGCAGCTTCGAAGGGACAGGGGGCGCAGCTTTCTTT.

This chain joins TRBV2 and TRBJ2-1; 10 bases are a match to TRBD2. V was clipped by 4 bases and J by 2 bases; unmatched bases: 11. CDR1 SNHLY and CDR2 FYNNEI come from the germline V gene. The CDR3 runs 18 residues. The CDR3 nucleotides are TGTGCCAGCAGTGGAGGGCTAGCGGGAGTATTCGCCTACAATGAGCAGTTCTTC. Its translation is CASSGGLAGVFAYNEQFF. Complete variable domain (other parts from reference TRBV2 and TRBJ2-1): EPEVTQTPSHQVTQMGQEVILRCVPISNHLYFYWYRQILGQKVEFLVSFYNNEISEKSEIFDDQFSVERPDGSNFTLKIRSTKLEDSAMYFCASSGGLAGVFAYNEQFFGPGTRLTVL.

This clone was detected only a few times. The V gene is TRBV28, the J gene TRBJ2-3, with TRBD1 as a possible D gene (6 bases). The V and J ends lost 10 bases and 0 bases respectively, with 14 bases between them. Germline V gives CDR1 MDHEN, CDR2 SYDVKM. CDR3 length: 14 amino acids. In DNA, the CDR3 is TGTGCCATCCTCGGACAGCCTAGCACAGATACGCAGTATTTT. It yields the protein CAILGQPSTDTQYF.

The V call is TRBV4-1, the J call TRBJ1-1, with D possibly matching TRBD1 (5 bases). Trimming left V 2 bases short and J 4 bases short, with 11 bases between. CDR1 is MGHRA and CDR2 is YSYEKL in the germline V gene. The CDR3 length is 14 residues. The DNA of the CDR3 is TGCGCCAGCAGCCAACCCTGGGGGGGCACTGAAGCTTTCTTT. Its protein product is CASSQPWGGTEAFF.